This section outlines one T cell receptor beta chain sequence together with its context. The record originates from a study of blood T cell repertoires in COVID-19. On the study more broadly: COVID-19 samples collected from the United States, Italy and Spain covered acute and convalescent phases.

Per the study methods: It was from reference gene primer amplification that nucleated cell counts were estimated. The assay was immunoSEQ multiplex PCR, and TCRdb's table has in-frame clones only and misses some. D and trimming come from the DNA, and the V and J calls and clone size come from that table. The repertoire has more than 200,000 clones, approximately 80% of them found once; the top ten carry around 30%. The receptor's source is a man between 40 and 49 years old with acute or convalescent COVID-19. Sequencing was performed on peripheral blood.

The CDR3 DNA reads as TGCGCCAGCAGCTTTGTGGGGGCGAATAATTCACCCCTCCACTTT. Its protein is CASSFVGANNSPLHF. The V and J genes are TRBV5-1 and TRBJ1-6, with D perhaps matching TRBD1 (6 bases). CDR3 size: 15 residues. V lost 2 bases and J lost 5, with 11 bases in between. From germline, CDR1 is SGHRS and CDR2 YFSETQ.